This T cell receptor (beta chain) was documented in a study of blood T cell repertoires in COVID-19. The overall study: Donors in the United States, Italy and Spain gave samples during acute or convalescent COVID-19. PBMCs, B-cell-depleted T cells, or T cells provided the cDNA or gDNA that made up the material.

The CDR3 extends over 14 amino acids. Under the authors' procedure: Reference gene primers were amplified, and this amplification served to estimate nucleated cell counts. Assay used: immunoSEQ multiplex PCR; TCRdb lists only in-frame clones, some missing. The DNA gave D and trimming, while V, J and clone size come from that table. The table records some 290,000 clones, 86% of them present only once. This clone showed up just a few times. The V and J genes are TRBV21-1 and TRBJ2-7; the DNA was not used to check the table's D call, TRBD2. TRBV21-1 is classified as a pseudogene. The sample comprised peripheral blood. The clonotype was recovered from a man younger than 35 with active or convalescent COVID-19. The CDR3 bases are TGTGCCAGCAGCAAGAGGGAGGGCTCCTACGAGCAGTACTTC. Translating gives CASSKREGSYEQYF.